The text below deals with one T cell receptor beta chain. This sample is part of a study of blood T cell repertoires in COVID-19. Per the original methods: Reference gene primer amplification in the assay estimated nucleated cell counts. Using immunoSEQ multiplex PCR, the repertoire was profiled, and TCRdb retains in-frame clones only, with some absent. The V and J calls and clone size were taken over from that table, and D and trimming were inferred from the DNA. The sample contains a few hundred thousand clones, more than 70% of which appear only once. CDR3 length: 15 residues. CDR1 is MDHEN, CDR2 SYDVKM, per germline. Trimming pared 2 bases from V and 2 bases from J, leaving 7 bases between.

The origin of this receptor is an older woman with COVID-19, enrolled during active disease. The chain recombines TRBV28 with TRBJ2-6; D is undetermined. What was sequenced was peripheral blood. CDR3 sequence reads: CASSLVGPGANVLTF. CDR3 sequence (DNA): TGTGCCAGCAGTTTAGTGGGCCCTGGGGCCAACGTCCTGACTTTC. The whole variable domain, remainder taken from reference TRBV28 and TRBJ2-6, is DVKVTQSSRYLVKRTGEKVFLECVQDMDHENMFWYRQDPGLGLRLIYFSYDVKMKEKGDIPEGYSVSREKKERFSLILESASTNQTSMYLCASSLVGPGANVLTFGAGSRLTVL.